The next 14 T cell receptor beta chains were all read from a single sample in a study of identifying expanded T cells in peripheral blood. Generated by immunoSEQ multiplex PCR, the TCRdb table keeps only in-frame clones and is missing some. Of tens of thousands of clones in the sample, 70% to 90% were seen once. Sequenced material: blood. Receptors were obtained from a person aged 18 to 75 in good health.

The rearrangement joins TRBV15 to TRBJ1-1; TRBD1 agrees at 7 bases. Germline V gene data show CDR1 as LNHNV and CDR2 as YYDKDF (reference sequence). V lost 5 bases and J lost 6; bases outside the gene matches: 6. This CDR3 region has 13 residues. The CDR3 loop reads CATSYDRASEAFF. In nucleotides, the CDR3 is TGTGCCACCAGCTATGACAGGGCGTCTGAAGCTTTCTTT.

The J gene is TRBJ1-1, the V gene TRBV28, with a tentative D call TRBD1 (6 bases). Deletions cut 4 bases from V and 0 bases from J, with 12 bases between. Germline values: CDR1 MDHEN, CDR2 SYDVKM. This CDR3 is built from 15 residues. CDR3 residues: CASSSSGTMNTEAFF. The CDR3 DNA is TGTGCCAGCAGTTCCTCCGGGACAATGAACACTGAAGCTTTCTTT.

The gene calls are TRBV2 and TRBJ2-5; unclear D gene. Germline loops: CDR1 SNHLY, CDR2 FYNNEI. Trimming removed 7 bases at V and 5 bases at J, with 5 bases between. The CDR3 totals 10 residues. The CDR3, as DNA: TGTGCCAGCATGGGGGAGACCCAGTACTTC. This gives the protein CASMGETQYF.

The gene calls are TRBV19 and TRBJ2-3; 10 bases are a match to TRBD1. CDR1 is LNHDA, CDR2 SQIVND, per germline (reference sequence). The CDR3 is 17 residues long. Losses at the gene ends were 1 base for V and 4 bases for J; bases not matched to a gene: 8. CDR3 region: CASSIVERGTGADTQYF. In nucleotides, the CDR3 is TGTGCCAGTAGTATAGTAGAAAGAGGGACAGGGGCAGATACGCAGTATTTT.

This chain uses TRBV7-8 with TRBJ2-1; 11 bases fit TRBD2. The CDR3 loop spans 18 amino acids. Germline V gene data show CDR1 as SGHVS and CDR2 as FQNEAQ. The trim removed 0 bases at V and 5 bases at J, leaving 9 bases unmatched. Here the CDR3 reads CASSLAGVAGGRHNEQFF. The DNA of the CDR3 is TGTGCCAGCAGCTTAGCGGGAGTAGCGGGAGGGAGGCACAATGAGCAGTTCTTC.

V is TRBV30 and J is TRBJ2-3, with 7 bases aligning to TRBD1. Germline lookup yields CDR1 GTSNPN and CDR2 SVGIG (reference sequence). With 3 bases clipped from V and 1 base from J, the junction kept 16 bases outside the gene matches. The CDR3 contains 18 residues. The CDR3 here is CAWSHEGAWGGGTDTQYF. The CDR3 DNA reads TGTGCCTGGAGCCACGAGGGGGCTTGGGGTGGGGGCACAGATACGCAGTATTTT.

The rearrangement links TRBV6-5 to TRBJ2-5, with 8 bases that match TRBD2. Germline-derived CDR1 and CDR2 are MNHEY and SVGAGI. The ends lost 6 bases at V and 5 bases at J; junction bases unmatched: 5. The length of the CDR3 is 13 residues. CDR3 DNA: TGTGCCAGCAGCCCGGGGGGGCGTGAGACCCAGTACTTC. Translation gives CASSPGGRETQYF.

This clone came up once. The chain combines TRBV20-1 with TRBJ2-5; D tentatively reads TRBD1 or TRBD2 (5 bases each). CDR3 length: 11 amino acids. Germline V lookup: CDR1 DFQATT, CDR2 SNEGSKA (reference sequence). V lost 7 bases, J lost 4 bases, and 10 bases lay in between. The CDR3 loop reads CSGGRLETQYF. CDR3 sequence (DNA): TGCAGTGGGGGACGTCTAGAGACCCAGTACTTC.

V and J are TRBV4-2 and TRBJ2-2; possible D gene TRBD2, 5 bases. The germline gives CDR1 LGHNA, CDR2 YNFKEQ. The CDR3 sequence is 14 residues long. Trimming shortened V by 4 bases and J by 1 base, and 7 bases separated the two germline ends. CDR3 nucleotide sequence: TGTGCCAGCAGCCCGGCGGGGAACACCGGGGAGCTGTTTTTT. This gives the protein CASSPAGNTGELFF.

The chain joins TRBV29-1 to TRBJ2-7, with TRBD2 matching over 8 bases. CDR1 SQVTM and CDR2 ANQGSEA come from the germline V gene. The CDR3 runs 16 residues. V lost 0 bases, J lost 2 bases, and 9 bases stayed unmatched. The chain's CDR3 is CSVEDSAAGGPYEQYF. CDR3 sequence (DNA): TGCAGCGTTGAAGATTCTGCCGCGGGGGGCCCCTACGAGCAGTACTTC.

This clone was recorded once. The chain has TRBV5-6 and TRBJ2-7; perhaps D is TRBD1 or TRBD2 (5 bases each). The germline CDR1 and CDR2 sequences are SGHDT and YYEEEE. Trimming took 4 bases from V and 3 from J, leaving 14 bases between them. The CDR3 sequence is 14 residues long. CDR3 loop: CASSPMVGDYEQYF. CDR3 sequence (DNA): TGTGCCAGCAGCCCCATGGTGGGGGACTACGAGCAGTACTTC.

The CDR3, as DNA: TGTGCCAGCAGACCTGCTTTGGACAGGGAAAACATTCAGTACTTC. It is translated as CASRPALDRENIQYF. The chain joins TRBV11-2 to TRBJ2-4, with 8 nucleotides matching TRBD1. Losses at the gene ends were 6 bases for V and 5 bases for J; bases not matched to a gene: 9. The CDR3 sequence is 15 residues long. Germline lookup yields CDR1 SGHAT and CDR2 FQNNGV.

The rearrangement uses TRBV7-9 and TRBJ1-1; D unresolved. Between the trimmed V and J ends, which lost 5 bases and 8 bases, there was a span of 15 bases. This CDR3 comprises 13 residues. From germline, CDR1 is SEHNR and CDR2 FQNEAQ (reference sequence). For the CDR3, the DNA is TGTGCCAGCAGCCCCACCCGGAGGCTCGAAGCTTTCTTT. Encoded protein: CASSPTRRLEAFF.

In nucleotides, the CDR3 is TGCGCCAGCAGCTTCGAAGGACGGGCGAACACTGAAGCTTTCTTT. This sequence encodes CASSFEGRANTEAFF. This sequence joins TRBV5-1 and TRBJ1-1; D is ambiguous. This CDR3 region has 15 residues. V lost 2 bases and J 1 base, leaving 12 bases between the germline ends. Germline CDR1 is SGHRS and CDR2 is YFSETQ.